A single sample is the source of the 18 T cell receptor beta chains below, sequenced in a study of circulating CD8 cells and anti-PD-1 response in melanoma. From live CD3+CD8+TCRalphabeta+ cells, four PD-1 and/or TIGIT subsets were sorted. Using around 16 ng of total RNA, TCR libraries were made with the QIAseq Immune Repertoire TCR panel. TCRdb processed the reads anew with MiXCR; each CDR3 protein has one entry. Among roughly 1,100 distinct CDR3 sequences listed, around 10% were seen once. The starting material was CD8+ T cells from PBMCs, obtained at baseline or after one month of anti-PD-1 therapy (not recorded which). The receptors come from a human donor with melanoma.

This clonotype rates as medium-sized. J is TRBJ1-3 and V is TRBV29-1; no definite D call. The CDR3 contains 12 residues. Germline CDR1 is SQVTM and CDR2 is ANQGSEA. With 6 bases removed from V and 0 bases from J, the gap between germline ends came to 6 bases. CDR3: CSVVNSGNTIYF. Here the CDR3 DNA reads TGCAGCGTCGTTAACTCTGGAAACACCATATATTTT.

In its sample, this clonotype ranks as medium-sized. The CDR3 spells CASSIIGSNQPQHF. Here the CDR3 DNA reads TGTGCCAGTAGTATTATAGGGAGCAATCAGCCCCAGCATTTT. This chain joins TRBV19 and TRBJ1-5; D ambiguous. The CDR3 has 14 residues. V was clipped by 3 bases and J by 1 base, with 7 bases between them. Germline CDR1 LNHDA, CDR2 SQIVND (reference sequence).

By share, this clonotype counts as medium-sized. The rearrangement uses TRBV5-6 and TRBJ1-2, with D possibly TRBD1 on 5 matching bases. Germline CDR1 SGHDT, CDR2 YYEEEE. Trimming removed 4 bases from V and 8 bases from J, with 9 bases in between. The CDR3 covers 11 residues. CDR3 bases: TGTGCCAGCAGCCGGGGGGACGGCTACACCTTC. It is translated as CASSRGDGYTF.

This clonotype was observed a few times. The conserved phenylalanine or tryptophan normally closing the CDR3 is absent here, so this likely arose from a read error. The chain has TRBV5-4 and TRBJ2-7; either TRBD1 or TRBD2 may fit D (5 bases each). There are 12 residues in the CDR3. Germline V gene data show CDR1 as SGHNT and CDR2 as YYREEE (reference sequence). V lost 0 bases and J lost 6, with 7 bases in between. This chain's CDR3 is CASSLAGAEQYL. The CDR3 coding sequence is TGTGCCAGCAGCTTGGCCGGGGCCGAGCAGTACCTC.

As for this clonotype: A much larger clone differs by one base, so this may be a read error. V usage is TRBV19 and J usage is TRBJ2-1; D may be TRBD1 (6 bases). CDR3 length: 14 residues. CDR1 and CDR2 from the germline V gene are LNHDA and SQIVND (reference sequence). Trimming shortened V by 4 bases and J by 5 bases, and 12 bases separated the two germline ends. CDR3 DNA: TGTGCCAGTAGTAAACAGGGAATCCACAATGAGCAGTTCTTC. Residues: CASSKQGIHNEQFF.

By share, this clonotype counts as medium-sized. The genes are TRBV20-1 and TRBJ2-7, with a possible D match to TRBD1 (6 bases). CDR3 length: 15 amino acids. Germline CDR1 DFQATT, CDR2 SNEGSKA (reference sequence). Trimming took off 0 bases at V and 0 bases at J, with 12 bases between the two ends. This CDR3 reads CSARDLSGDSYEQYF. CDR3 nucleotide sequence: TGCAGTGCTAGAGATCTGTCAGGGGACTCCTACGAGCAGTACTTC.

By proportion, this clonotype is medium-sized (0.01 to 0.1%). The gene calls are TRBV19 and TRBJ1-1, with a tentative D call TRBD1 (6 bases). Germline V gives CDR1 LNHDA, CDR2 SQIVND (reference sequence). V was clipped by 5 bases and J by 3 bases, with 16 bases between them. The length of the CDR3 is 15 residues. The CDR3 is CASSLGGAGDTEAFF. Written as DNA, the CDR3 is TGTGCCAGTAGTTTGGGGGGCGCGGGAGACACTGAAGCTTTCTTT.

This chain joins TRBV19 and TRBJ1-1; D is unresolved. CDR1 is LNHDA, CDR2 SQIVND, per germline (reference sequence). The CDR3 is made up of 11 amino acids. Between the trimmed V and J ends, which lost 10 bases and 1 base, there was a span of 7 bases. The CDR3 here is CAIRQNTEAFF. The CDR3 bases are TGTGCCATACGACAGAACACTGAAGCTTTCTTT. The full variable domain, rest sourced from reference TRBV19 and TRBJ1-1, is DGGITQSPKYLFRKEGQNVTLSCEQNLNHDAMYWYRQDPGQGLRLIYYSQIVNDFQKGDIAEGYSVSREKKESFPLTVTSAQKNPTAFYLCAIRQNTEAFFGQGTRLTVV.

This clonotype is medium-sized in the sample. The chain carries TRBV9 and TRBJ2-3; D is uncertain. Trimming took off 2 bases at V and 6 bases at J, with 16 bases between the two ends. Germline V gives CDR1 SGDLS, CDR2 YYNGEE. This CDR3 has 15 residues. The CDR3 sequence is CASSVPLTLGDTQYF. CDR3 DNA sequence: TGTGCCAGCAGCGTTCCTCTCACGCTGGGGGATACGCAGTATTTT.

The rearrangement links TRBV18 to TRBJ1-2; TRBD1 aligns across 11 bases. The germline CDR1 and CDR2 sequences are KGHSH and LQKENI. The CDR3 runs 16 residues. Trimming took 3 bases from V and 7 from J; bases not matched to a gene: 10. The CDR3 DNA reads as TGTGCCAGCTCACCCGACGGACAGGGGGCTGTAATTGGCTACACCTTC. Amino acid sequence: CASSPDGQGAVIGYTF.

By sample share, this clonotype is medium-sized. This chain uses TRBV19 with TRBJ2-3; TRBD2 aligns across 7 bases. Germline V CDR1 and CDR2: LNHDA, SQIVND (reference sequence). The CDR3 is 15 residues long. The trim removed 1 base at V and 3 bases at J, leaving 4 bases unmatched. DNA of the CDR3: TGTGCCAGTAGTATAGTTTCTAGCGGTACAGATACGCAGTATTTT. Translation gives CASSIVSSGTDTQYF.

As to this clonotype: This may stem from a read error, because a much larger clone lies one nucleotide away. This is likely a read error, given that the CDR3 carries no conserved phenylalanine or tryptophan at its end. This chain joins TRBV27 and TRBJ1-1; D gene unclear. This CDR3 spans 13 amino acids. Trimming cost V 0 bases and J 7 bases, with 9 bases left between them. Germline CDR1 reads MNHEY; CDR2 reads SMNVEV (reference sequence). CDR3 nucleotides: TGTGCCAGCAGTTTATCAGGGCCCAGTGAAGCTTTCTCT. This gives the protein CASSLSGPSEAFS.

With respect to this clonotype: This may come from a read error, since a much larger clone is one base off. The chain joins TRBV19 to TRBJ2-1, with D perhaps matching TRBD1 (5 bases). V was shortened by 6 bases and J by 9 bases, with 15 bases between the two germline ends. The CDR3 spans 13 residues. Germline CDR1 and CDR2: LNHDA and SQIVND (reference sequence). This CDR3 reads CASSPMSQGEQFF. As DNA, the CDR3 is TGTGCCAGTAGCCCGATGAGCCAGGGTGAGCAGTTCTTC.

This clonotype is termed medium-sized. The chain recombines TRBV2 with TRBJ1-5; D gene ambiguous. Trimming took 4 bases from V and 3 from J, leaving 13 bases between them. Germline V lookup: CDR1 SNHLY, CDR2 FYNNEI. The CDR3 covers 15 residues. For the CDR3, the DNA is TGTGCCAGCAGTGGTGGCCCACCGGTCAATCAGCCCCAGCATTTT. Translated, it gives CASSGGPPVNQPQHF.

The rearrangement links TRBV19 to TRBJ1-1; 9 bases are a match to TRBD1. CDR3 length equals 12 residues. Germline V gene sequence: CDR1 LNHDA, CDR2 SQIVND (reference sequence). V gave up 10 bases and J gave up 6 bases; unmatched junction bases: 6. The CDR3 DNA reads TGTGCCACCCGGGACAGGGTGGCTGAAGCTTTCTTT. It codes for CATRDRVAEAFF.

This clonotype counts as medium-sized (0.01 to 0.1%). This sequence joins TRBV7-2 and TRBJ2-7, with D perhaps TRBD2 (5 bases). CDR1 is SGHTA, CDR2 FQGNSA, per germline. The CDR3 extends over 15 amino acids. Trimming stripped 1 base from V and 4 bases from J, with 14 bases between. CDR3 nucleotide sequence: TGTGCCAGCAGCTTAGAGTCTAGCTGGAGTTACGAGCAGTACTTC. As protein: CASSLESSWSYEQYF.

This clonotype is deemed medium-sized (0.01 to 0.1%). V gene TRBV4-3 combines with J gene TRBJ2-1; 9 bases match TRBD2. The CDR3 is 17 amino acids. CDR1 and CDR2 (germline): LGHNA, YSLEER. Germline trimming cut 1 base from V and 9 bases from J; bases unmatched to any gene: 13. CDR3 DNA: TGCGCCAGCAGCCAAGTTGACGGCGGGGGGGCCGGTGGTGAGCAGTTCTTC. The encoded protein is CASSQVDGGGAGGEQFF.

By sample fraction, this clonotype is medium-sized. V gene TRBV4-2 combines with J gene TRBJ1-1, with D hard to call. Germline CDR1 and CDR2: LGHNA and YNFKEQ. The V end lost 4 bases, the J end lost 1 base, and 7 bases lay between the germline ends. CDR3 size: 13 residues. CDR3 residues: CASSLVGNTEAFF. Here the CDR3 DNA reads TGTGCCAGCAGCCTGGTGGGGAACACTGAAGCTTTCTTT.